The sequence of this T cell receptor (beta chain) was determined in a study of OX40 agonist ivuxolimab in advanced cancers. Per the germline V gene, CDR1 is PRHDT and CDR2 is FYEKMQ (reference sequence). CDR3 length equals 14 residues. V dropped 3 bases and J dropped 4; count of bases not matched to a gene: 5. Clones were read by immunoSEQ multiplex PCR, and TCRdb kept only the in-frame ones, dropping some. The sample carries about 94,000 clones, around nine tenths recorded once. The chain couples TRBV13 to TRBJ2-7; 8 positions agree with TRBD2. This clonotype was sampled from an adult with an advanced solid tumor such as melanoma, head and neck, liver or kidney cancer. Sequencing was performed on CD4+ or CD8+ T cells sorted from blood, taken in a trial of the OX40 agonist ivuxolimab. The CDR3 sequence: CASSFAGGEYEQYF. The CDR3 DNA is TGTGCCAGCAGCTTCGCGGGGGGAGAATACGAGCAGTACTTC.